Sequencing of this T cell receptor (beta chain) was carried out in a study of regulatory T cells in long-lasting Graves disease (dated by TCRdb to 2020 to 2023). Describing the broader study: In the newly diagnosed Graves' disease group, patients had been taking antithyroid drugs for less than 3 months. Persistent Graves' disease patients were compared with newly diagnosed Graves' disease patients by peripheral blood TCR sequencing and RNA sequencing. The study took place in China and was registered as a clinical trial. A total of 33 samples were covered by TCR sequencing, comprising around 13 persistent and approximately 20 newly diagnosed Graves' disease patients. Overall results and qualifications from the work: As a limitation, the authors acknowledged that the small sample size may reduce accuracy. Only the TCR beta chain was sequenced and analyzed. Persistent disease showed preferential use of TRBV28, TRBJ1-2 and TRBJ2-5, whereas newly diagnosed disease favored TRBV20-1 and TRBJ2-1. Lower TCR Shannon entropy and fewer highly expanded clones were observed in persistent Graves' disease patients than in newly diagnosed patients, which suggested clonal expansion. Only peripheral blood was studied, because thyroid tissue, the primary lesion, was inaccessible. A larger number of public clonotypes was shared among persistent patients (fewer than 3,000) than among newly diagnosed patients (more than 850).

The library relied on multiplex PCR. The run used an Illumina HiSeq 4000. CDR3 regions were amplified by Arm-PCR with iRepertoire HTBI primers to construct TCR beta libraries. PCR products were gel purified before sequencing. The study's processing was this. Gene usage analysis of CDR3 amino acid clonotypes relied on the approximately 60 TRBV and 15 or so TRBJ segments identified across samples. COPE and FqMerger were used to merge the filtered high-quality paired reads into contigs. Contigs were aligned with BLAST to IMGT TRBV, TRBD and TRBJ reference genes, and CDR3 was defined per IMGT. Highly expanded clones were defined as clonotypes with a frequency above 0.1%. Shannon entropy was used to measure repertoire diversity, and the Gini coefficient was used to measure V-J evenness. A clonotype found in more than one individual was treated as public. The public sequencing data were trimmed at Q25 with fastp and processed into clonotypes with MiXCR by TCRdb, which kept only in-frame beta chains. Merged by CDR3 protein, the rows form single entries marked with the most common genes and DNA. These V and J calls are TCRdb output, not the study's own analysis. The sample has 420,000 or so distinct CDR3 sequences on record, around 15% of them singletons. The ten largest clones represent 20% to 25% of the sample.

This clonotype occurred a few times. Its cognate antigen has yet to be identified. It has no much larger one-base neighbor in the sample; base qualities were not kept. Explained via the paper, the time point label denotes: newly diagnosed GD, antithyroid drugs for less than 3 months. RNA was extracted from PBMCs in TRIzol for both TCR sequencing and RNA sequencing. The diagnosis of Graves' disease followed American Thyroid Association guidelines. Patients for the study were recruited at an endocrinology department in Xi'an, China. Each patient gave 7 to 9.5 milliliters of peripheral blood, collected in an EDTA anticoagulant tube. Ficoll Paque Plus density gradient separation was used to isolate PBMCs, and no further T cell sorting was done. An Agilent 2100 Bioanalyzer and agarose gel were used to assess RNA quality, and a NanoDrop 2000 was used to measure RNA concentration. Spanning cysteine to phenylalanine, the CDR3 consists of 13 amino acids. CDR3 DNA only is kept here, 39 bases in frame from base 1. The germline V gene yields SGHRS for CDR1 and YFSETQ for CDR2. Trimming at the junction amounts to 5 bases on V and 4 bases on J, and the germline ends lie 12 bases apart.

These data were also filed under a second study, of T cells in Graves' hyperthyroidism and ophthalmopathy. As the second study states: Graves' hyperthyroidism was defined as stable when no progression to ophthalmopathy occurred over 18 months of follow-up. Hyperthyroidism patients were newly diagnosed, with disease duration under 2 months, and aged 18 to 65 years. Any patient with an uncontrolled infection, another autoimmune disease, pregnancy or lactation was excluded. Diagnoses relied on clinical symptoms, serum thyroxine and TRAb, thyroid ultrasound and orbital computed tomography. The TCR CDR3 was subjected to a first round of RT-PCR using the HTBI primer set and the Qiagen OneStep RT-PCR kit. Most expanded thyroid clonotypes (frequency above 0.001) were also detected in blood, a finding suggesting that blood repertoires may reflect thyroid immune responses. A model built on a 13 V-J signature distinguished ophthalmopathy from stable hyperthyroidism, reaching over 85% sensitivity and around 82% specificity in cross-validation and 80%/75% in testing. During validation, the model predicted progression to ophthalmopathy a median of around 6 months ahead of onset, with more than 55% sensitivity and 72.22% specificity. TCR V-J signatures able to tell the groups apart were searched for in a discovery cohort of 95 to 100 patients, of whom more than 40 had Graves' ophthalmopathy and 55 to 65 had stable Graves' hyperthyroidism. Prospective prediction of ophthalmopathy was tested in an independent validation cohort consisting of fewer than 20 hyperthyroidism patients and some 15 patients who later progressed to ophthalmopathy. For training and testing, the 100 patients in the discovery cohort were randomly divided in a 7:3 ratio. In over five Graves' hyperthyroidism patients, the study also compared T-cell repertoires from thyroid tissue with T-cell repertoires from blood. After blood sampling, hyperthyroidism patients were treated with methimazole at a starting dose of 30 mg daily, and ophthalmopathy patients were treated with high-dose intravenous methylprednisolone. Libraries were constructed in a second round of multiplex PCR, after which size selection and purification were carried out. Libraries were sequenced paired-end with 100 bp reads on an Illumina HiSeq2000. SOAPnuke was used to process the raw data, throwing out any read that contained adapters or uncalled bases, had a mean Phred below 15, or lacked an exact constant-primer or identifier match. COPE v1.2.5 was used to merge the high-quality paired reads, and each unique nucleotide sequence was defined as a clonotype. MiTCR v1.1 was used to align clonotypes to the IMGT TRBV, TRBD and TRBJ reference segments. Analysis was restricted to V-J combinations with a frequency above 0.0001, which covered roughly 99% of repertoires. The TCS score was defined as the ratio of F50 (clonal expansion) to E x V (chaos), calculated using BLOSUM62-based TCRdist between CDR3 peptides within each V-J. Welch's t-statistics and random forest reduced fewer than 600 V-J features to roughly 13, which were used in a naive Bayes classifier (R e1071). Sample size was not statistically predetermined, and blinding of investigators to group allocation was not performed. The paper describes TCR Vbeta CDR3 sequencing of 140 or so peripheral blood samples, made up of some 42 ophthalmopathy patients, roughly 72 hyperthyroidism patients and some 17 progressor patients.

Here the chain combines TRBV5-1 and TRBJ2-5, with a tentative D gene TRBD2 over 6 matching bases. The clonotype was recovered from a woman in her late teens or twenties with Graves disease. Donor details come from another sample of the same person, matched by shared clones. The specimen was peripheral blood mononuclear cells (PBMCs), collected at new diagnosis, from a patient treated with antithyroid drugs. The CDR3 reads CASREGGGETQYF. The DNA reads as follows: TGCGCCAGCAGGGAGGGCGGAGGAGAGACCCAGTACTTC. The CDR3, completed at both ends by the reference TRBV5-1 and TRBJ2-5 genes, gives the full variable domain KAGVTQTPRYLIKTRGQQVTLSCSPISGHRSVSWYQQTPGQGLQFLFEYFSETQRNKGNFPGRFSGRQFSNSRSEMNVSTLELGDSALYLCASREGGGETQYFGPGTRLLVL.